These 26 T cell receptor beta chains came from one sample sequenced in a study of T cells of healthy individuals. TCRdb called the 5' RACE reads again in MiXCR, with one record for every CDR3 protein. The table records some 82,000 distinct CDR3 sequences, 4% to 5.5% of them present only once. The receptors were gathered from a female donor in good health.

This clonotype was picked up many times. This chain joins TRBV4-3 and TRBJ2-7, with no clear D. Germline V gene lookup returns CDR1 LGHNA and CDR2 YSLEER. The CDR3 has 16 amino acids. The V end was cut by 0 bases, the J end by 2 bases, with 14 bases between. This CDR3 is CASSQDRPSRTYEQYF. CDR3 nucleotide sequence: TGCGCCAGCAGCCAAGATCGACCGAGTAGAACCTACGAGCAGTACTTC.

At least ten counts were recorded for this clonotype. V gene TRBV29-1 combines with J gene TRBJ2-1; D might be TRBD2 (5 bases). The ends were cut back, 7 bases at V and 5 bases at J, with 12 bases in the middle. The CDR3 consists of 12 residues. Germline V lookup: CDR1 SQVTM, CDR2 ANQGSEA. This CDR3 is CSDRFGNNEQFF. The DNA for the CDR3 is TGCAGCGATCGATTCGGGAACAATGAGCAGTTCTTC.

This rearrangement joins TRBV28 to TRBJ1-2; D uncertain. This CDR3 is built from 11 residues. Germline V lookup: CDR1 MDHEN, CDR2 SYDVKM. V was pared by 9 bases and J by 4 bases, with 9 bases between. This chain's CDR3 is CASGNLYGYTF. As DNA, the CDR3 is TGTGCCAGTGGGAACCTCTATGGCTACACCTTC.

There are many counts of this clonotype. The rearrangement uses TRBV20-1 and TRBJ2-5; 13 nucleotides line up with TRBD2. This CDR3 has 16 residues. V was pared by 6 bases and J by 5 bases, with 12 bases of the junction left unmatched. Per the germline V gene, CDR1 is DFQATT and CDR2 is SNEGSKA (reference sequence). The CDR3 coding sequence is TGCAGTGCCCACTCCGGGACTAGCGGGGTGGGGGAGACCCAGTACTTC. Translated, it gives CSAHSGTSGVGETQYF.

The J gene is TRBJ1-4, the V gene TRBV5-1; possible D gene TRBD1, 6 bases. Germline V lookup: CDR1 SGHRS, CDR2 YFSETQ. The CDR3 contains 18 residues. V gave up 6 bases and J gave up 2 bases, with 23 bases separating them. The CDR3 loop is CASTVGHRNPGTNEKLFF. CDR3 in DNA: TGCGCCAGCACTGTGGGACACCGAAATCCGGGTACTAATGAAAAACTGTTTTTT.

The J gene is TRBJ2-1, the V gene TRBV11-2, with 8 nucleotides matching TRBD2. The V segment lost 5 bases and the J segment 4 bases; nucleotides outside the gene matches: 7. The CDR3 spans 15 residues. Germline V lookup: CDR1 SGHAT, CDR2 FQNNGV. CDR3 DNA sequence: TGTGCCAGCAGCCCTAGCCCGGGAGGGTACAATGAGCAGTTCTTC. Residues: CASSPSPGGYNEQFF.

The sample holds a few counts of this clonotype. The V call is TRBV5-1, the J call TRBJ2-5; 12 bases are a match to TRBD2. Per the germline V gene, CDR1 is SGHRS and CDR2 is YFSETQ. V was pared by 5 bases and J by 0 bases, with 5 bases of the junction left unmatched. The CDR3 is 16 residues long. This CDR3 reads CASSRLAGAYQETQYF. The DNA for the CDR3 is TGCGCCAGCAGTAGACTAGCGGGAGCTTACCAAGAGACCCAGTACTTC.

This clonotype was seen many times. This chain uses TRBV4-1 with TRBJ2-7; tentatively, D is TRBD2 (5 bases). CDR1 is MGHRA, CDR2 YSYEKL, per germline. The CDR3 is 15 amino acids. Trimming left V 0 bases short and J 6 bases short, with 15 bases between. The CDR3 spells CASSQESGLEGEQYF. CDR3 bases: TGCGCCAGCAGCCAAGAATCAGGCCTCGAGGGCGAGCAGTACTTC.

As regards this clonotype: The junction shows a germline mismatch at one end, possibly a read error. V gene TRBV5-4 combines with J gene TRBJ1-4, with TRBD1 matching over 11 bases. Germline CDR1 SGHNT, CDR2 YYREEE (reference sequence). The CDR3 totals 14 residues. The CDR3 loop is CTSSRTGGGEKLFF. CDR3 coding DNA: TGTACCAGCAGCAGGACAGGGGGCGGTGAAAAACTGTTTTTT.

This clonotype was seen many times. The chain combines TRBV7-9 with TRBJ2-2; TRBD2 agrees at 8 bases. The V gene end was trimmed by 5 bases and the J gene end by 5 bases; junction bases not matched to a gene: 7. CDR1 and CDR2 (germline): SEHNR, FQNEAQ (reference sequence). The CDR3 runs 15 residues. CDR3 DNA: TGTGCCAGCAGCCCTATGGGACTAGGGACCGGGGAGCTGTTTTTT. Translation gives CASSPMGLGTGELFF.

This clonotype was seen repeatedly, ten times or more. The J gene is TRBJ1-2, the V gene TRBV5-8; the D is unclear. CDR3 length equals 14 residues. Germline V gives CDR1 SGHTS, CDR2 YDEGEE. Deletions cut 4 bases from V and 8 bases from J, with 18 bases between. CDR3 region: CASSPLFEGYGYTF. The CDR3, as DNA: TGTGCCAGCAGCCCCTTGTTTGAGGGTTACGGCTACACCTTC.

The chain links TRBV29-1 to TRBJ2-1; tentative D call: TRBD1 (6 bases). This CDR3 spans 13 amino acids. Germline-derived CDR1 and CDR2 are SQVTM and ANQGSEA. The V gene lost 5 bases and the J gene lost 4 bases, with 12 bases spanning the gap. In nucleotides, the CDR3 is TGCAGCGTTTCAGGGGCTAGTTACAATGAGCAGTTCTTC. It translates to CSVSGASYNEQFF.

This clonotype came up many times. The gene calls are TRBV7-2 and TRBJ2-3, with D tentatively TRBD2 (6 bases). V was cut by 2 bases and J by 4 bases, with 19 bases left in between. This CDR3 is built from 17 residues. Germline V gene sequence: CDR1 SGHTA, CDR2 FQGNSA. This CDR3 reads CASSLTLSGSGADTQYF. In DNA, the CDR3 is TGTGCCAGCAGCTTAACCCTTTCCGGGAGCGGTGCAGATACGCAGTATTTT.

This clonotype was counted only a few times. The rearrangement links TRBV7-9 to TRBJ2-7; a possible D gene is TRBD2 (7 bases). V was trimmed by 2 bases and J by 3 bases, leaving 11 bases between them. The length of the CDR3 is 14 residues. The germline CDR1 and CDR2 sequences are SEHNR and FQNEAQ (reference sequence). CDR3 DNA sequence: TGTGCCAGCAGCTTACGGGGGGCCATCTACGAGCAGTACTTC. Its translation: CASSLRGAIYEQYF.

In its sample, this clonotype was seen many times. The chain has TRBV7-2 and TRBJ1-4, with D possibly matching TRBD1 (6 bases). V gave up 2 bases and J gave up 6 bases, with 13 bases separating them. The CDR3 has 15 amino acids. The germline CDR1 and CDR2 sequences are SGHTA and FQGNSA. The CDR3 is CASSLRQVRDEKLFF. CDR3 sequence (DNA): TGTGCCAGCAGCTTACGACAGGTTCGAGATGAAAAACTGTTTTTT.

This clonotype was seen a few times. V usage is TRBV5-5 and J usage is TRBJ1-2, with a tentative D call TRBD1 (5 bases). V lost 5 bases to trimming and J lost 2 bases, with 16 bases between them. The CDR3 covers 15 residues. Germline CDR1 and CDR2: SGHKS and YYEKEE (reference sequence). The CDR3 here is CASSLGGGANYGYTF. The CDR3 coding sequence is TGTGCCAGCAGTCTGGGGGGAGGGGCAAACTATGGCTACACCTTC.

This clonotype was observed at least ten times. The chain recombines TRBV5-1 with TRBJ2-3; D is perhaps TRBD1 or TRBD2 (5 bases each). Between the trimmed V and J ends, which lost 1 base and 8 bases, there was a span of 26 bases. The CDR3 is 18 amino acids. Germline-derived CDR1 and CDR2 are SGHRS and YFSETQ. The CDR3 DNA reads TGCGCCAGCAGCTTGCAGGCGCAGGGAGTGACGGCCGGAGGTACGCAGTATTTT. It codes for CASSLQAQGVTAGGTQYF.

The chain uses TRBV10-3 and TRBJ1-2; 8 nucleotides match TRBD1. This CDR3 comprises 14 residues. The V gene's germline CDR1 is ENHRY and CDR2 SYGVKD. Germline trimming cut 10 bases from V and 8 bases from J; bases unmatched to any gene: 15. DNA of the CDR3: TGTGCCAACTCGCCTGGACAGTACAGGGGGGGCTACACCTTC. Translated, it gives CANSPGQYRGGYTF.

This clonotype has a count of ten or more. V and J are TRBV4-1 and TRBJ2-1; either TRBD1 or TRBD2 may supply D (5 bases each). Deletions cut 6 bases from V and 4 bases from J, with 19 bases between. The CDR3 length is 16 residues. Per germline, CDR1 MGHRA and CDR2 YSYEKL. The CDR3 loop reads CASRQQGTEFYNEQFF. The DNA of the CDR3 is TGCGCCAGCAGGCAACAAGGGACCGAGTTTTACAATGAGCAGTTCTTC.

V usage is TRBV5-4 and J usage is TRBJ1-2; D not certain. CDR1 and CDR2 from the germline V gene are SGHNT and YYREEE (reference sequence). The V end was cut by 3 bases, the J end by 2 bases, with 14 bases between. CDR3 length equals 15 residues. CDR3 region: CASSYGLQTNYGYTF. CDR3 coding DNA: TGTGCCAGCAGCTATGGACTCCAGACAAACTATGGCTACACCTTC.

The rearrangement joins TRBV12-3 or TRBV12-4 to TRBJ1-3; perhaps TRBD1 as D (5 bases). Trimming pared 6 bases from V and 6 bases from J, leaving 18 bases between. The CDR3 extends over 15 amino acids. CDR3 DNA: TGTGCCAGCAGCTCGACAGTGGCAAAGGCAAACACCATATATTTT. This encodes CASSSTVAKANTIYF.

The sample holds many counts of this clonotype. This chain joins TRBV30 and TRBJ1-1; D is unresolved. Trimming cost V 0 bases and J 1 base, with 12 bases left between them. The V gene's germline CDR1 is GTSNPN and CDR2 SVGIG (reference sequence). The CDR3 is 15 residues long. In DNA form, the CDR3 reads TGTGCCTGGAGTGTTTCCCCACGACGGAACACTGAAGCTTTCTTT. This translates into CAWSVSPRRNTEAFF.

The chain joins TRBV7-9 to TRBJ2-1; unclear D gene. Trimming pared 5 bases from V and 4 bases from J, leaving 9 bases between. This CDR3 has 13 amino acids. Germline CDR1 SEHNR, CDR2 FQNEAQ (reference sequence). Here the CDR3 DNA reads TGTGCCAGCAGCCCGTGGGGTTACAATGAGCAGTTCTTC. It codes for CASSPWGYNEQFF.

In this sample, this clonotype turned up many times. CDR3 protein: CASSQEHPGSRARIYEQYF. In DNA form, the CDR3 reads TGTGCCAGCAGCCAAGAGCACCCCGGGTCGCGCGCGCGAATCTACGAGCAGTACTTC. The rearrangement uses TRBV4-2 and TRBJ2-7; D is unclear. Germline V gives CDR1 LGHNA, CDR2 YNFKEQ. CDR3 length equals 19 residues. V gave up 0 bases and J gave up 3 bases, with 24 bases separating them.

This clonotype was observed a handful of times. The V call is TRBV30, the J call TRBJ2-1; 7 bases align to TRBD2. CDR1 and CDR2 from the germline V gene are GTSNPN and SVGIG (reference sequence). V shed 0 bases, J shed 2 bases, and the junction held 7 bases outside the gene matches. The CDR3 totals 16 residues. The CDR3 DNA reads as TGTGCCTGGAGTGTATTACGCGGGAGACCCTACAATGAGCAGTTCTTC. This codes for CAWSVLRGRPYNEQFF.

This clonotype appeared a few times. The gene calls are TRBV6-1 and TRBJ1-5; 8 nucleotides line up with TRBD1. The germline CDR1 and CDR2 sequences are MNHNS and SASEGT. The CDR3 has 14 amino acids. V was clipped by 5 bases and J by 7 bases; unmatched bases: 7. The CDR3 loop is CASSFTGGEQPQHF. CDR3 in DNA: TGTGCCAGCAGTTTTACAGGGGGGGAACAGCCCCAGCATTTT.